Shown below are 3 T cell receptor beta chains from a single sample sequenced in a study of cytomegalovirus exposure and HLA in healthy donors. Use of 60 Vbeta and 13 Jbeta primers characterized the PCR. The method was immunoSEQ multiplex PCR; TCRdb's version includes in-frame clones alone and lacks a portion of them. The sample yields under 150,000 clones, 70% to 90% seen once. Sample: PBMCs. These receptor sequences come from a man aged 45-60 years in good health and CMV-seronegative.

J is TRBJ2-7 and V is TRBV19, with 10 nucleotides matching TRBD1. J gave up 4 bases and V 7 bases, and 4 bases lay outside the gene matches. Germline CDR1 and CDR2: LNHDA and SQIVND (reference sequence). The length of the CDR3 is 13 residues. In DNA form, the CDR3 reads TGTGCCAGTAAGGGACAGGGGATTTACGAGCAGTACTTC. This translates into CASKGQGIYEQYF.

J is TRBJ2-7 and V is TRBV28, with a tentative D call TRBD1 (6 bases). The V and J ends lost 1 base and 6 bases respectively, with 10 bases between them. The germline CDR1 and CDR2 sequences are MDHEN and SYDVKM. This CDR3 contains 13 residues. CDR3 nucleotide sequence: TGTGCCAGCAGTTTATTGGGGGCGGCCGAGCAGTACTTC. Translating it yields CASSLLGAAEQYF. The variable domain in full, with the rest retrieved from reference TRBV28 and TRBJ2-7, is DVKVTQSSRYLVKRTGEKVFLECVQDMDHENMFWYRQDPGLGLRLIYFSYDVKMKEKGDIPEGYSVSREKKERFSLILESASTNQTSMYLCASSLLGAAEQYFGPGTRLTVT.

The V gene is TRBV9, the J gene TRBJ1-1, with 8 bases aligning to TRBD1. CDR1 and CDR2 from the germline V gene are SGDLS and YYNGEE. There are 13 residues in the CDR3. Trimming cost V 3 bases and J 6 bases; bases outside gene matches: 4. This CDR3 is CASSARGHSEAFF. For the CDR3, the DNA is TGTGCCAGCAGCGCCAGGGGGCACTCTGAAGCTTTCTTT.